A single sample is the source of the 10 T cell receptor beta chains below, sequenced in a study of T cell clones after liver transplantation. Assay: immunoSEQ multiplex PCR; the TCRdb copy retains only in-frame clones and omits some. This sample yields around 60,000 clones, of which over 70% are seen a single time; over 12% belongs to the top ten. The sample was CD4+ T cells from blood, taken before liver transplant. Receptor source: a human donor who received a liver transplant.

This clone was found a few times. This chain links TRBV19 with TRBJ2-3, with TRBD2 matching 9 bases. Germline V CDR1 and CDR2: LNHDA, SQIVND (reference sequence). The CDR3 contains 13 residues. V lost 3 bases, J lost 12 bases, and 7 bases stayed unmatched. The chain's CDR3 is CASSISGGSTQYF. DNA of the CDR3: TGTGCCAGTAGTATTAGCGGGGGATCAACACAGTATTTT. Supplemented by reference TRBV19 and TRBJ2-3, the full variable domain reads DGGITQSPKYLFRKEGQNVTLSCEQNLNHDAMYWYRQDPGQGLRLIYYSQIVNDFQKGDIAEGYSVSREKKESFPLTVTSAQKNPTAFYLCASSISGGSTQYFGPGTRLTVL.

V and J are TRBV10-2 and TRBJ1-2, with D unresolved. Germline assignment: CDR1 WSHSY and CDR2 SAAADI. The V end was cut by 4 bases, the J end by 2 bases, with 8 bases between. CDR3 length: 13 residues. Here the CDR3 reads CASSALQNYGYTF. The CDR3 nucleotides read TGCGCCAGCAGTGCGTTACAGAACTATGGCTACACCTTC.

CDR3 coding DNA: TGTGCCATCAGGGACAGCGGGGGGGCCGGGACCCAGTACTTC. Amino acid sequence: CAIRDSGGAGTQYF. The J gene is TRBJ2-5, the V gene TRBV10-3; 10 bases are a match to TRBD2. The length of the CDR3 is 14 residues. V trimming: 6 bases; J trimming: 7 bases; junction bases outside the gene matches: 8. Germline V gene lookup returns CDR1 ENHRY and CDR2 SYGVKD.

This chain connects TRBV28 to TRBJ1-1, with D possibly being TRBD1 (6 bases). The germline CDR1 and CDR2 sequences are MDHEN and SYDVKM. This CDR3 spans 12 amino acids. V gave up 4 bases and J gave up 10 bases, with 13 bases separating them. DNA for the CDR3: TGTGCCAGCAGTTCACAGGGAAGTGCAGCTTTCTTT. It encodes CASSSQGSAAFF.

The chain has TRBV10-3 and TRBJ1-2; weak D call: TRBD1 (5 bases). This CDR3 contains 15 residues. Per germline, CDR1 ENHRY and CDR2 SYGVKD. V gave up 6 bases and J gave up 2 bases, with 16 bases separating them. The CDR3 DNA reads TGTGCCATCAGGGAAACCCCAGGGTACAACTATGGCTACACCTTC. It translates to CAIRETPGYNYGYTF.

The V call is TRBV6-6, the J call TRBJ2-7, with 9 nucleotides matching TRBD1. The V segment lost 5 bases and the J segment 4 bases; nucleotides outside the gene matches: 6. The CDR3 length is 14 residues. Germline V CDR1 and CDR2: MNHNY, SVGAGI (reference sequence). The CDR3 is CASSNPDRGYEQYF. CDR3 nucleotide sequence: TGTGCCAGCAGTAACCCAGACAGGGGGTACGAGCAGTACTTC.

The genes are TRBV5-1 and TRBJ1-6, with 7 positions matching TRBD1. The germline gives CDR1 SGHRS, CDR2 YFSETQ. The ends lost 4 bases at V and 7 bases at J; junction bases unmatched: 8. The CDR3 sequence is 15 residues long. The CDR3 region is CASSATGQKNSPLHF. For the CDR3, the DNA is TGCGCCAGCAGCGCGACGGGACAGAAGAATTCACCCCTCCACTTT.

This clone was counted once. The chain joins TRBV19 to TRBJ1-5, with D perhaps TRBD1 (5 bases). Germline-derived CDR1 and CDR2 are LNHDA and SQIVND (reference sequence). CDR3 length: 13 amino acids. V gave up 6 bases and J gave up 3 bases, with 9 bases separating them. CDR3 DNA sequence: TGTGCCAGTAGCCAGGGCCTCAATCAGCCCCAGCATTTT. It yields the protein CASSQGLNQPQHF.

The chain links TRBV28 to TRBJ2-2; 8 bases are shared with TRBD1. The junction had 11 bases not matched to a gene; V was cut back by 6 bases and J by 8 bases. Germline V gene data show CDR1 as MDHEN and CDR2 as SYDVKM. The CDR3 is 15 residues long. The CDR3 is CASSPGQVRTGELFF. In DNA, the CDR3 is TGTGCCAGCAGCCCGGGACAGGTCCGAACTGGGGAGCTGTTTTTT.

The V call is TRBV7-9, the J call TRBJ2-1, with unresolved D. The CDR3 covers 14 residues. The V gene's germline CDR1 is SEHNR and CDR2 FQNEAQ (reference sequence). Trimming pared 7 bases from V and 4 bases from J, leaving 14 bases between. CDR3 residues: CASIWQDSYNEQFF. DNA for the CDR3: TGTGCCAGCATTTGGCAGGATTCTTACAATGAGCAGTTCTTC.